The clone carrying this TCR beta chain was detected many times. Antigen specificity is unknown. Donors with ophthalmopathy: moderate-to-severe activity, CAS ≥3, NOSPECS ≥4, duration under 3 months. Additional autoimmune diseases, uncontrolled infections, pregnancy or lactation disqualified patients. Germline loops: CDR1 KGHDR, CDR2 SFDVKD. Trimming left V 3 bases short and J 0 bases short, with 11 bases between. There are 15 residues in the CDR3. This sample is part of a study of Graves' ophthalmopathy and Graves' hyperthyroidism. Study as a whole: At the time of initial diagnosis and before any treatment, peripheral blood was collected.

Broader study findings: In blood, most expanded thyroid clonotypes above 0.001 frequency were also detected.

Investigators amplified TCR beta CDR3 regions from RNA transcripts. Second-round multiplex PCR came after a first-round RT-PCR that employed HTBI primers. TCRdb ran MiXCR on the multiplex PCR reads and lists one entry per CDR3 protein. The sample consists of around 600,000 distinct CDR3 sequences, more than 40% of them appearing once. The chain carries TRBV24-1 and TRBJ2-7; maybe TRBD2 (5 bases). The receptor comes from an adult man with Graves' ophthalmopathy. The sample was peripheral blood. This chain's CDR3 is CATSDPNGDSYEQYF. The CDR3 region has the DNA TGTGCCACCAGTGATCCCAACGGGGACTCCTACGAGCAGTACTTC.